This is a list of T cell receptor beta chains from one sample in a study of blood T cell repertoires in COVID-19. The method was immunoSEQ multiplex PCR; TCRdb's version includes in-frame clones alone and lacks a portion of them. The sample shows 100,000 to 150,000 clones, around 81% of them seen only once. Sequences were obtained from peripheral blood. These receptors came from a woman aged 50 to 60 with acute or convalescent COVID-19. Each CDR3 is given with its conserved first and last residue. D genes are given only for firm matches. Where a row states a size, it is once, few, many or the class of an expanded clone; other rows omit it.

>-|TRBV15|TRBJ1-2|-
CATSINSGSHGYTF
TGTGCCACCAGCATTAACTCAGGGTCGCATGGCTACACCTTC
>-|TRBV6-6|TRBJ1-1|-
CASSKGGTEAFF
TGTGCCAGCAGTAAGGGGGGGACTGAAGCTTTCTTT
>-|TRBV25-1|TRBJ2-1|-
CASSEWTTSPRGNEQFF
TGTGCCAGCAGTGAATGGACCACTAGTCCACGGGGGAATGAGCAGTTCTTC
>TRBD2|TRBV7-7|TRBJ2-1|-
CASSLSGRENNEQFF
TGTGCTAGCAGCTTAAGCGGGAGGGAGAACAATGAGCAGTTCTTC
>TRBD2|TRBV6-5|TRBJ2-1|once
CASRPERGGEYEQFF
TGTGCCAGCAGACCCGAGCGGGGTGGAGAATATGAGCAGTTCTTC
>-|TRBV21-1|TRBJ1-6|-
CASSGRTVSGNSPLHF
TGTGCCAGCAGCGGCCGGACCGTCTCAGGGAATTCACCCCTCCACTTT
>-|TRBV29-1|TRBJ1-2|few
CSVQGYGYTF
TGCAGCGTTCAGGGGTATGGCTACACCTTC
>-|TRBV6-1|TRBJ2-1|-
CASSEAQQGWNEQFF
TGTGCCAGCAGTGAAGCGCAGCAGGGGTGGAATGAGCAGTTCTTC
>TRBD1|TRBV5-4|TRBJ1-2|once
CASSPGTEGGYGYTF
TGTGCCAGCAGCCCTGGGACAGAAGGAGGCTATGGCTACACCTTC
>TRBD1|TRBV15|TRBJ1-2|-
CATSRDPTGQLGYTF
TGTGCCACCAGCAGAGATCCTACGGGACAGCTGGGCTACACCTTC
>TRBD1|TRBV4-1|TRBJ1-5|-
CASSPQDRDHQPQHF
TGCGCCAGCAGCCCACAGGACAGGGACCATCAGCCCCAGCATTTT
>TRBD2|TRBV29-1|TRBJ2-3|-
CSGGTSGDTQYF
TGCAGCGGGGGGACTAGCGGGGATACGCAGTATTTT
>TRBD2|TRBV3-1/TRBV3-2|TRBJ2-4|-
CASSSNRGSGRARLLAKNIQYF
TGTGCCAGCAGCTCGAATAGGGGCAGCGGGAGGGCCCGCCTATTAGCCAAAAACATTCAGTACTTC
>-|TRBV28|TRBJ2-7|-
CASQTGGGNYEQYF
TGTGCCAGCCAAACAGGGGGGGGAAACTACGAGCAGTACTTC
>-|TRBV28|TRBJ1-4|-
CASSAPWGDEKLFF
TGTGCCAGCAGTGCCCCGTGGGGGGATGAAAAACTGTTTTTT
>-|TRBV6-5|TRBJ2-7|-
CASSSDPEAYEQYF
TGTGCCAGCAGTTCCGACCCTGAGGCCTACGAGCAGTACTTC
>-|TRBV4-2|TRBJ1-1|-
CASSQEISFRAFF
TGTGCCAGCAGCCAAGAGATCTCCTTCCGGGCTTTCTTT
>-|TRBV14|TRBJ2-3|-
CASSSSAGTQYF
TGTGCCAGCTCTTCCTCGGCGGGTACGCAGTATTTT
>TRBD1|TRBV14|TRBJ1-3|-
CASSQGALRGSGNTIYF
TGTGCCAGCAGCCAAGGGGCCCTCAGGGGGTCTGGAAACACCATATATTTT
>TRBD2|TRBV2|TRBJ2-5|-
CASSKRGLAGTQETQYF
TGTGCCAGCAGCAAGAGGGGACTAGCGGGGACACAAGAGACCCAGTACTTC
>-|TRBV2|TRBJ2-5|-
CASSVAASTQYF
TGTGCCAGCAGTGTAGCGGCTTCGACCCAGTACTTC
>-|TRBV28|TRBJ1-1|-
CASIRGTEAFF
TGTGCCAGCATTAGGGGGACTGAAGCTTTCTTT
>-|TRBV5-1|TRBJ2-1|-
CASSRDFHYEQFF
TGCGCCAGCAGCAGGGACTTCCACTATGAGCAGTTCTTC
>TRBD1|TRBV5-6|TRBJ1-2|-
CASSLGDRRAYGYTF
TGTGCCAGCAGCTTGGGGGACAGGAGGGCGTATGGCTACACCTTC
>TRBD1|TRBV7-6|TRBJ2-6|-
CASSLRGTGSAGANVLTF
TGTGCCAGCAGCTTACGGGGGACAGGGTCTGCTGGGGCCAACGTCCTGACTTTC
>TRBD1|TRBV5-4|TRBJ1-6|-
CASSLVGGQSYSPLHF
TGTGCCAGCAGCTTGGTAGGGGGACAGAGTTATTCACCCCTCCACTTT
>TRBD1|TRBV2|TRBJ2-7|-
CASSETGGASYEQYF
TGTGCCAGCAGCGAAACAGGGGGCGCGTCCTACGAGCAGTACTTC
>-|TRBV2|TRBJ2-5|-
CAIQETQYF
TGTGCCATACAAGAGACCCAGTACTTC
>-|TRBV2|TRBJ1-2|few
CASAERDSGYGYTF
TGTGCCAGCGCCGAAAGGGATTCAGGGTATGGCTACACCTTC
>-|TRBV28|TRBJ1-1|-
CASSPPGRTEAFF
TGTGCCAGCAGCCCTCCGGGAAGAACTGAAGCTTTCTTT
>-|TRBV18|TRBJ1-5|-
CASSPTGYDRNQPQHF
TGTGCCAGCTCACCTACAGGGTACGACAGGAATCAGCCCCAGCATTTT
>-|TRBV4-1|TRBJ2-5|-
CASSLGWDSGRRETQYF
TGCGCCAGCAGCCTAGGTTGGGACTCCGGGCGGCGAGAGACCCAGTACTTC
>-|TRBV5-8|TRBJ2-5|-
CASSLDRAAETQYF
TGTGCCAGCAGCTTGGACAGGGCCGCGGAGACCCAGTACTTC
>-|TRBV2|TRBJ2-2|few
CASSLQGLNTGELFF
TGTGCCAGCAGTTTACAGGGATTGAACACCGGGGAGCTGTTTTTT
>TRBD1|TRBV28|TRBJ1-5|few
CASSLLDRDGQPQHF
TGTGCCAGCAGTTTACTCGACAGGGACGGTCAGCCCCAGCATTTT
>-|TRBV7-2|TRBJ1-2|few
CASSNPQGTYGYTF
TGTGCCAGCAGCAACCCACAGGGAACCTATGGCTACACCTTC
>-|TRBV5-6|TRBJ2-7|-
CASSAGWGSSYEQYF
TGTGCCAGCAGCGCAGGGTGGGGAAGCTCCTACGAGCAGTACTTC
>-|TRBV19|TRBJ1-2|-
CATGPAGYTF
TGTGCCACAGGGCCCGCAGGCTACACCTTC
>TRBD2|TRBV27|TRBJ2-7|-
CASSYGGRDYEQYF
TGTGCCAGCAGTTATGGCGGGAGGGATTACGAGCAGTACTTC